This entry is about one TCR beta chain. Those patients picked for sequencing had displayed CD8+CD57+ cell expansion on flow cytometry. Genomic DNA served as template for TCR beta VDJ and CDR3 profiling. TCRdb reanalysed the reads using MiXCR and keeps one entry per CDR3 protein. The sample holds about 160,000 distinct CDR3 sequences, around half seen once. The CDR3 contains 16 residues. Trimming removed 1 base from V and 5 bases from J; junction bases left unmatched: 10. Germline V CDR1 and CDR2: LNHDA, SQIVND (reference sequence). This specimen comes from a study of CD8+CD57+ T cells in acquired aplastic anemia. As for the study in general: The study obtained an average of around 2.9 ug of DNA from sorted CD4+ and CD8+ cells.

The sample consisted of sorted CD4+, CD8+, or CD8+CD57+ T cells (not recorded which) from PBMCs. The clonotype was recovered from a human donor with aplastic anemia. This chain uses TRBV19 with TRBJ2-5, with 7 bases fitting TRBD2. CDR3 amino acids: CASSIAGRLAAETQYF. DNA of the CDR3: TGTGCCAGTAGTATAGCGGGAAGACTAGCTGCGGAGACCCAGTACTTC.